This is a list of T cell receptor beta chains from one sample in a study of memory CD4+ T cells and cytomegalovirus serostatus. Libraries were prepared by immunoSEQ multiplex PCR; TCRdb keeps only in-frame clonotypes and omits some of them. The sample yields 84,000 or so clones, approximately 84% seen once. Sample: memory CD4+ T cells from blood. The receptors derive from an adult in good health and CMV-seronegative. The CDR3 runs from the conserved cysteine through the conserved F or W. D genes are given only for firm matches. Some rows mark clone size as missing; the rest say once, few, many or name a class of expanded clone.

d_call	clone_size	v_call	j_call	cdr3_aa	cdr3_nt
TRBD1	NA	TRBV9	TRBJ2-1	CASSVGQGARNEQFF	TGTGCCAGCAGCGTAGGACAGGGGGCGCGTAATGAGCAGTTCTTC
NA	NA	TRBV5-1	TRBJ2-1	CASSLDRPNEQFF	TGCGCCAGCAGCTTGGACAGGCCGAATGAGCAGTTCTTC
NA	once	TRBV6-6	TRBJ1-2	CASTRRDYGYTF	TGTGCCAGCACACGCAGGGATTATGGCTACACCTTC
NA	NA	TRBV2	TRBJ2-1	CASSGYNEQFF	TGTGCCAGCAGTGGATACAATGAGCAGTTCTTC
TRBD2	NA	TRBV7-3	TRBJ2-2	CASSLRGGPNTGELFF	TGTGCCAGCAGCTTACGCGGGGGGCCCAACACCGGGGAGCTGTTTTTT
NA	NA	TRBV19	TRBJ1-3	CASSALGGRTSGNTIYF	TGTGCCAGTAGTGCACTAGGCGGCAGGACCTCTGGAAACACCATATATTTT
NA	NA	TRBV6-5	TRBJ1-1	CASSYPTGEAFF	TGTGCCAGCAGTTACCCCACCGGTGAAGCTTTCTTT
NA	NA	TRBV5-5	TRBJ2-2	CASSLDVPPGGELFF	TGTGCCAGCAGCTTGGACGTACCGCCGGGCGGGGAGCTGTTTTTT
NA	NA	TRBV4-2	TRBJ1-4	CASSQDGGRGDEKLFF	TGTGCCAGCAGCCAAGACGGGGGCCGGGGGGATGAAAAACTGTTTTTT
NA	NA	TRBV5-1	TRBJ1-2	CASSLGDRSPTF	TGCGCCAGCAGCTTAGGCGACAGGTCGCCCACCTTC
TRBD1	NA	TRBV15	TRBJ1-1	CATSPRTGGEAEAFF	TGTGCCACCAGCCCAAGGACAGGGGGCGAAGCTGAAGCTTTCTTT
NA	once	TRBV30	TRBJ2-7	CAWRGGGYEQYF	TGTGCCTGGAGGGGGGGCGGGTACGAGCAGTACTTC
NA	NA	TRBV18	TRBJ1-2	CASSTGMNYGYTF	TGTGCCAGCTCAACTGGCATGAACTATGGCTACACCTTC
NA	NA	TRBV6-6	TRBJ1-6	CASSYPTDSYNSPLHF	TGTGCCAGCAGTTACCCGACAGACTCCTATAATTCACCCCTCCACTTT
NA	few	TRBV29-1	TRBJ1-1	CSVEVSARNTEAFF	TGCAGCGTTGAAGTTAGCGCGAGGAACACTGAAGCTTTCTTT
TRBD1	NA	TRBV6-5	TRBJ2-4	CASGIQGHIQYF	TGTGCCAGCGGAATACAGGGGCACATTCAGTACTTC
NA	NA	TRBV11-2	TRBJ1-2	CASSSPRRRRGGYTF	TGTGCCAGCAGCTCACCAAGGCGTCGGAGGGGGGGCTACACCTTC
NA	NA	TRBV25-1	TRBJ2-5	CASGTLTWQETQYF	TGTGCCAGCGGGACATTGACATGGCAAGAGACCCAGTACTTC
NA	NA	TRBV5-6	TRBJ1-4	CASRRGPGADEKLFF	TGTGCCAGCAGGCGGGGGCCAGGGGCGGATGAAAAACTGTTTTTT
TRBD1	NA	TRBV11-1	TRBJ2-1	CASSYGQGKGDEQFF	TGTGCCAGCAGCTATGGACAGGGGAAAGGGGATGAGCAGTTCTTC
NA	NA	TRBV30	TRBJ1-1	CAWSLTVAFF	TGTGCCTGGAGCCTGACTGTAGCTTTCTTT
TRBD1	NA	TRBV6-5	TRBJ1-4	CASSYHTGQGNEKLFF	TGTGCCAGCAGTTACCACACGGGACAGGGGAATGAAAAACTGTTTTTT
NA	NA	TRBV7-2	TRBJ1-3	CASRRPGEGGNTIYF	TGTGCCAGCAGGCGCCCTGGGGAAGGAGGAAACACCATATATTTT
NA	NA	TRBV7-3	TRBJ2-3	CASSLWGHGPDTQYF	TGTGCCAGCAGCCTATGGGGGCACGGGCCAGATACGCAGTATTTT
TRBD1	few	TRBV9	TRBJ1-1	CASSVGRGTGNTEAFF	TGTGCCAGCAGCGTAGGTCGCGGGACAGGAAACACTGAAGCTTTCTTT
NA	NA	TRBV6-1	TRBJ2-7	CASSVRASYEQYF	TGTGCCAGCAGTGTCAGGGCTTCCTACGAGCAGTACTTC
NA	NA	TRBV30	TRBJ2-2	CAWSVLRQGHGELFF	TGTGCCTGGAGTGTACTCCGCCAGGGTCACGGGGAGCTGTTTTTT
NA	NA	TRBV28	TRBJ1-4	CASSLRGEKLFF	TGTGCCAGCAGTTTGAGGGGGGAAAAACTGTTTTTT
NA	once	TRBV18	TRBJ1-4	CASAGQSTNEKLFF	TGTGCCAGCGCCGGACAGTCAACTAATGAAAAACTGTTTTTT
NA	NA	TRBV6-1	TRBJ1-4	CASSDWTNEKLFF	TGTGCCAGCAGTGACTGGACTAATGAAAAACTGTTTTTT
NA	NA	TRBV7-3	TRBJ1-1	CASSSPGSNTEAFF	TGTGCCAGCAGCAGCCCCGGGAGCAACACTGAAGCTTTCTTT
NA	NA	TRBV5-1	TRBJ2-5	CASSQTGRYQETQYF	TGCGCCAGCAGCCAAACAGGGAGGTACCAAGAGACCCAGTACTTC
NA	NA	TRBV5-8	TRBJ1-4	CASSPPRIGSGEKLFF	TGTGCCAGCAGCCCCCCGCGGATAGGGTCGGGAGAAAAACTGTTTTTT
TRBD1	NA	TRBV19	TRBJ1-5	CASSQGANQPQHF	TGTGCCAGTAGCCAGGGGGCCAATCAGCCCCAGCATTTT
NA	NA	TRBV12-5	TRBJ2-4	CASEGIAKNIQYF	TGTGCTAGTGAAGGCATAGCCAAAAACATTCAGTACTTC
NA	NA	TRBV28	TRBJ1-4	CASRQDGLVEEKLFF	TGTGCCAGCAGGCAGGACGGGTTGGTTGAGGAAAAACTGTTTTTT
NA	NA	TRBV28	TRBJ2-6	CATDSGLRAGANVLTF	TGTGCCACCGATTCGGGACTTAGAGCTGGGGCCAACGTCCTGACTTTC
TRBD1	NA	TRBV2	TRBJ2-7	CASRLTGRSYEQYF	TGTGCCAGCAGGCTGACAGGGCGGTCCTACGAGCAGTACTTC
NA	few	TRBV28	TRBJ1-2	CASSSADNYGYTF	TGTGCCAGCAGTTCCGCAGATAACTATGGCTACACCTTC
NA	NA	TRBV5-1	TRBJ2-3	CASSNTDWTTDTQYF	TGCGCCAGCAGCAACACAGACTGGACCACAGATACGCAGTATTTT
NA	NA	TRBV7-3	TRBJ1-2	CASSPQTAFYGYTF	TGTGCCAGCAGCCCACAGACAGCCTTCTATGGCTACACCTTC
TRBD2	NA	TRBV20-1	TRBJ2-5	CGGGSDETQYF	TGCGGGGGGGGGTCCGACGAGACCCAGTACTTC
TRBD1	NA	TRBV5-1	TRBJ1-1	CASSAQGDSEAFF	TGCGCCAGCAGCGCACAGGGGGACTCTGAAGCTTTCTTT
TRBD1	NA	TRBV5-1	TRBJ1-2	CASSLGQGVAAGGYTF	TGCGCCAGCAGCTTGGGACAGGGGGTTGCCGCGGGGGGCTACACCTTC
NA	NA	TRBV30	TRBJ1-2	CARSEQSFNYGYTF	TGTGCCCGGTCAGAACAGAGCTTTAACTATGGCTACACCTTC
TRBD2	NA	TRBV5-1	TRBJ2-3	CASSLPERGVADTQYF	TGCGCCAGCAGCTTGCCGGAGCGGGGGGTTGCAGATACGCAGTATTTT
NA	NA	TRBV30	TRBJ1-1	CAWSPRRRTEAFF	TGTGCCTGGAGCCCTAGGAGGCGCACTGAAGCTTTCTTT